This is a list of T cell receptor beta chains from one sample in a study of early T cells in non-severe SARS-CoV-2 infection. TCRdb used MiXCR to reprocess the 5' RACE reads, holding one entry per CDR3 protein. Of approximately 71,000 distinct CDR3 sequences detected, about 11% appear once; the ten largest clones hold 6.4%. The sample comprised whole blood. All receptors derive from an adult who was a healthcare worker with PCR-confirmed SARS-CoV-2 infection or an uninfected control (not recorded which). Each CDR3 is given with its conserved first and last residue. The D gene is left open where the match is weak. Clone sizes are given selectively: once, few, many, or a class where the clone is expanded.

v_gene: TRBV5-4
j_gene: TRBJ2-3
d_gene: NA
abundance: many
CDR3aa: CASSLVEVDPDTQYF
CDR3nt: TGTGCCAGCAGCTTGGTGGAGGTAGACCCAGATACGCAGTATTTT

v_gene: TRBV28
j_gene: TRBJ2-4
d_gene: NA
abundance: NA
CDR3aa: CASTRWGTGRAKNIQYF
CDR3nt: TGTGCCAGTACGAGGTGGGGAACGGGGCGGGCCAAAAACATTCAGTACTTC

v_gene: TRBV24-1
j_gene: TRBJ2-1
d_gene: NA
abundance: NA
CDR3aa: CATSEGQSSYNEQFF
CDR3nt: TGTGCCACCAGTGAAGGACAGAGCTCCTACAATGAGCAGTTCTTC

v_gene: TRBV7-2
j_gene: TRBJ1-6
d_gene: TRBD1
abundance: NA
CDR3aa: CASSWGQGNNSPLHF
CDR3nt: TGTGCCAGCAGCTGGGGACAGGGGAATAATTCACCCCTCCACTTT

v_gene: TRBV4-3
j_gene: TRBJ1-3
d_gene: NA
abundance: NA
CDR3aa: CASSPAQSGNTIYF
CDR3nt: TGCGCCAGCAGCCCCGCACAGTCTGGAAACACCATATATTTT

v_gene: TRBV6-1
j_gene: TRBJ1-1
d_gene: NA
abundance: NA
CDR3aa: CASSERNTEAFF
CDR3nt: TGTGCCAGCAGTGAGAGAAACACTGAAGCTTTCTTT

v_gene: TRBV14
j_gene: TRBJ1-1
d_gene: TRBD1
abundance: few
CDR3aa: CASSGWDSVVAFF
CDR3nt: TGTGCCAGCAGCGGTTGGGACAGCGTTGTAGCTTTCTTT

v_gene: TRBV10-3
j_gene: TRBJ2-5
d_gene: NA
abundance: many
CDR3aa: CAINNGDSEETQYF
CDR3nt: TGTGCCATCAACAATGGGGATAGTGAGGAGACCCAGTACTTC

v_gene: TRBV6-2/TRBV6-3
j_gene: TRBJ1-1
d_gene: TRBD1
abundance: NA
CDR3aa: CASSPTGTGLNTEAFF
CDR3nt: TGTGCCAGCAGTCCGACAGGGACAGGATTGAACACTGAAGCTTTCTTT

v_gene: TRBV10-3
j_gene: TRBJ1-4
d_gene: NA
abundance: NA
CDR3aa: CATARDSNEKLFF
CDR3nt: TGTGCCACGGCTAGGGATTCTAATGAAAAACTGTTTTTT

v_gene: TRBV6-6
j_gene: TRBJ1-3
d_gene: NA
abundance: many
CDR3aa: CASSRTTGAGNTIYF
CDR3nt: TGTGCCAGCAGTCGAACGACAGGAGCTGGAAACACCATATATTTT

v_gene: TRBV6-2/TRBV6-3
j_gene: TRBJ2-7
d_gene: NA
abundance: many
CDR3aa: CASTSRLSEQYF
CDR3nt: TGTGCCAGCACTAGTCGCCTCTCCGAGCAGTACTTC

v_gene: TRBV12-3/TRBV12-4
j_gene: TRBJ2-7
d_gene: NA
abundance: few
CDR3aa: CASSFVLGEQYF
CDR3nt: TGTGCCAGCAGTTTCGTCCTAGGGGAGCAGTACTTC

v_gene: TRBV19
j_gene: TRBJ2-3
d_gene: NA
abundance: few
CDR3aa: CASSSRSIDTQYF
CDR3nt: TGTGCCAGTAGTTCTCGGAGTATAGATACGCAGTATTTT

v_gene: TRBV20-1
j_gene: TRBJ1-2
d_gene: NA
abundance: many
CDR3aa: CSARDGNMGPNYGYTF
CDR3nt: TGCAGTGCTAGAGATGGGAATATGGGGCCAAACTATGGCTACACCTTC

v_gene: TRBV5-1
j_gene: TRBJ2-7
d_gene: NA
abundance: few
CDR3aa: CASRVGNSSYEQYF
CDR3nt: TGCGCCAGCAGAGTCGGGAACAGCTCCTACGAGCAGTACTTC

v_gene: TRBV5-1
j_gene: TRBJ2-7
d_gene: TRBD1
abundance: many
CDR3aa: CASSLGDRIYEQYF
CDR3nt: TGCGCCAGCAGCTTGGGGGACAGAATTTACGAGCAGTACTTC

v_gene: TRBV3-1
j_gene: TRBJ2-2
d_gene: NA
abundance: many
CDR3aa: CASSQERGENTGELFF
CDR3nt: TGTGCCAGCAGCCAAGAAAGGGGGGAAAACACCGGGGAGCTGTTTTTT

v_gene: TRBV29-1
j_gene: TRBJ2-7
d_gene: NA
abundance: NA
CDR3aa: CSVVFGSSYEQYF
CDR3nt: TGCAGCGTTGTCTTCGGGAGCTCCTACGAGCAGTACTTC

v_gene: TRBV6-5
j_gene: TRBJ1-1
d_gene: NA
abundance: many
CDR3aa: CASTRGAEAFF
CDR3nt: TGTGCCAGCACCAGAGGAGCTGAAGCTTTCTTT

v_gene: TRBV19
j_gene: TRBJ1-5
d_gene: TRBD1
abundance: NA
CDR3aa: CASSIRTGNSNQPQHF
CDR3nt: TGTGCCAGTAGTATAAGGACAGGGAATAGCAATCAGCCCCAGCATTTT

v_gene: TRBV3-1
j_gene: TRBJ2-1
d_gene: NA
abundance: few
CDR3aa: CASSQEWATNEQFF
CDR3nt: TGTGCCAGCAGCCAAGAGTGGGCCACAAATGAGCAGTTCTTC

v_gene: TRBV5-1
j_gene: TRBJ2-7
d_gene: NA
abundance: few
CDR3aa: CASSLYGGEAYEQYF
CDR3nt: TGCGCCAGCAGCTTGTACGGGGGAGAGGCCTACGAGCAGTACTTC

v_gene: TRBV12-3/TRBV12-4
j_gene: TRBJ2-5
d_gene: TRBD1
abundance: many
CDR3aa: CASNTGTDQETQYF
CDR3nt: TGTGCCAGCAATACTGGGACAGACCAAGAGACCCAGTACTTC

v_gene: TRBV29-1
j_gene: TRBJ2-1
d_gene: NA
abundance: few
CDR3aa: CSGYGGRYNEQFF
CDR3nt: TGCAGCGGTTACGGTGGGAGGTACAATGAGCAGTTCTTC

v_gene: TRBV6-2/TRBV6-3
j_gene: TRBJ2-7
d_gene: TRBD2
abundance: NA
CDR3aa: CASSYSLREGDYEQYF
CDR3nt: TGTGCCAGCAGTTACTCGTTGAGGGAGGGTGATTACGAGCAGTACTTC

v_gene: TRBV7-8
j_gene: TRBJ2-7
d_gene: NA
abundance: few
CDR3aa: CASSSRRSSSYEQYF
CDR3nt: TGTGCCAGCAGCTCTAGGAGATCCAGCTCCTACGAGCAGTACTTC

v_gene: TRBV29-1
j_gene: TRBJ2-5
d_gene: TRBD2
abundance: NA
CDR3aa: CSVTDGLAGAGTQYF
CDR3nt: TGCAGCGTTACCGATGGACTAGCGGGAGCTGGGACCCAGTACTTC

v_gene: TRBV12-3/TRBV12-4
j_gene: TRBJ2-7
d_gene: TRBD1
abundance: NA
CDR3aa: CASSLGQGLYEQYF
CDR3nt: TGTGCCAGCAGTCTCGGACAGGGTCTCTACGAGCAGTACTTC

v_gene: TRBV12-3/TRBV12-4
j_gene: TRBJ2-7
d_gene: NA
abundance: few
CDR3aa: CASSARSEQYF
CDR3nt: TGTGCCAGCAGTGCCCGCAGCGAGCAGTACTTC

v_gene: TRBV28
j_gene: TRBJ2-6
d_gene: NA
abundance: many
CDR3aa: CASSSGANVLTF
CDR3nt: TGTGCCAGCAGCTCTGGGGCCAACGTCCTGACTTTC

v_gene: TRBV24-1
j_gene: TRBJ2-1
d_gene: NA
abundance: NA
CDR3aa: CATSESRFNEQFF
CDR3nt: TGTGCCACCAGTGAGTCCCGGTTCAATGAGCAGTTCTTC

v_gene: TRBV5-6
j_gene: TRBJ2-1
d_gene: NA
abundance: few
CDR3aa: CASSLGGNPYNEQFF
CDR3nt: TGTGCCAGCAGCTTAGGCGGGAACCCCTACAATGAGCAGTTCTTC

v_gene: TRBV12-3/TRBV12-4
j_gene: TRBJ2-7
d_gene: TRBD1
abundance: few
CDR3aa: CASSPRDRDEQYF
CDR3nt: TGTGCCAGCAGTCCGCGAGACAGGGACGAGCAGTACTTC

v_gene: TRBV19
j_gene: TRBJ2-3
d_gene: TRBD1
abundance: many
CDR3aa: CASRTGGDTQYF
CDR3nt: TGTGCCAGTAGGACAGGGGGAGATACGCAGTATTTT

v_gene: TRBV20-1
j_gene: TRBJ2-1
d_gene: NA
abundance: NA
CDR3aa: CSAADYEQFF
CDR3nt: TGCAGTGCTGCTGACTATGAGCAGTTCTTC

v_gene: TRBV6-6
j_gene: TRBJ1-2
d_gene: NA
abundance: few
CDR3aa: CASSAGPYGYTF
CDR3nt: TGTGCCAGCAGTGCCGGCCCCTATGGCTACACCTTC

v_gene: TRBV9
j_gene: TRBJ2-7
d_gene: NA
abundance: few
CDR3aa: CASSAQLASNEQYF
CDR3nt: TGTGCCAGCAGCGCCCAACTAGCATCTAACGAGCAGTACTTC

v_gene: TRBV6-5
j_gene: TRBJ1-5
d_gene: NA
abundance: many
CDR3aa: CASSPSTPNQPQHF
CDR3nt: TGTGCCAGCAGTCCTTCAACCCCCAATCAGCCCCAGCATTTT

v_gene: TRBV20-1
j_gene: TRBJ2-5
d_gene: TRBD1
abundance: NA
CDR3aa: CSAGGQQETQYF
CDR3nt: TGCAGTGCTGGGGGACAGCAAGAGACCCAGTACTTC

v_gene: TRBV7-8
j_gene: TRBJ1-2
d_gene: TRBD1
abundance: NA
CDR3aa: CASSFGTGLNYGYTF
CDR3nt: TGTGCCAGCAGCTTTGGGACAGGCCTGAACTATGGCTACACCTTC

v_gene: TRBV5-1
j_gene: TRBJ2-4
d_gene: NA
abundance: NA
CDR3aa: CASSLGGVTKNIQYF
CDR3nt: TGCGCCAGCAGCTTGGGAGGGGTAACCAAAAACATTCAGTACTTC

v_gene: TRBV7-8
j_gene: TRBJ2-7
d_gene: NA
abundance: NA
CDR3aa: CASSPRDGSYEQYF
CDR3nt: TGTGCCAGCAGCCCGAGGGACGGCTCCTACGAGCAGTACTTC

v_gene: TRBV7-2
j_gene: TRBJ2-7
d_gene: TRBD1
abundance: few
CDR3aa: CASSPRPGTGAYEQYF
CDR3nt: TGTGCCAGCAGCCCACGACCCGGGACAGGAGCCTACGAGCAGTACTTC

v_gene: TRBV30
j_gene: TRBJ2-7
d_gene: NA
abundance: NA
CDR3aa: CAWSEGLVISYRNYEQYF
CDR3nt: TGTGCCTGGAGTGAGGGCTTGGTTATCAGCTACCGAAACTACGAGCAGTACTTC

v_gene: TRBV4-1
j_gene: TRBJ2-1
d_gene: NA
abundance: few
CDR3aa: CASSHLGRKDNEQFF
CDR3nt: TGCGCCAGCAGCCACCTCGGCCGAAAAGACAATGAGCAGTTCTTC

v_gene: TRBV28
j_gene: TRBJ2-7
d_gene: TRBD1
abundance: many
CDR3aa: CASRPDREEHEQYF
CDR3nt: TGTGCCAGCAGGCCCGACAGGGAAGAACACGAGCAGTACTTC

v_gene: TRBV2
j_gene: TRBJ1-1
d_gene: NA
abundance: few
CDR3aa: CASSEPAGRRAFF
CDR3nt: TGTGCCAGCAGTGAACCCGCAGGGCGGCGAGCTTTCTTT

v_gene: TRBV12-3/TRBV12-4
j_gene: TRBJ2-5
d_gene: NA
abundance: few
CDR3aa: CASSAGLGTQYF
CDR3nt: TGTGCCAGCAGTGCCGGCCTTGGGACCCAGTACTTC

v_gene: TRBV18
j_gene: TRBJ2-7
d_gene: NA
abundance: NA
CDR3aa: CASSPSRGEQYF
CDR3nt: TGTGCCAGCTCACCATCGAGGGGAGAGCAGTACTTC

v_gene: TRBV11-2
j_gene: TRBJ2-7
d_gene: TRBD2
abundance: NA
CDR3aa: CASSSTGGQRLAGGPVYEQYF
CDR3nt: TGTGCCAGCAGCTCCACCGGGGGACAGAGACTAGCGGGAGGGCCGGTCTACGAGCAGTACTTC

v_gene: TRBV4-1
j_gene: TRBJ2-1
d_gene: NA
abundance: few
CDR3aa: CASSQPSTAYNEQFF
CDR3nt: TGCGCCAGCAGCCAACCCTCGACTGCCTACAATGAGCAGTTCTTC

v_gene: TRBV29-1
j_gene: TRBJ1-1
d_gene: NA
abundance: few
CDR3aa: CSVDSRAGTEAFF
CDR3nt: TGCAGCGTAGATTCGCGAGCAGGGACTGAAGCTTTCTTT

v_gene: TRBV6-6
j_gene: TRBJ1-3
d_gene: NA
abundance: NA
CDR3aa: CATSWGRVAGNTIYF
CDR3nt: TGTGCCACTTCTTGGGGCAGGGTCGCTGGAAACACCATATATTTT